These 30 T cell receptor beta chains were all obtained from the same sample, sequenced in a study of T cell changes during pregnancy in multiple sclerosis. Some clones are missing from TCRdb's copy, which holds only in-frame ones; the method was immunoSEQ multiplex PCR. The sample contains about 36,000 clones, 91% of which appear only once. This material consisted of CD4+ T cells from peripheral blood mononuclear cells, taken in the second trimester of pregnancy. These receptors all come from a female donor in good health, enrolled as a control in a pregnancy study.

This rearrangement joins TRBV7-9 to TRBJ1-4, with D uncertain. CDR3 length: 16 residues. V was pared by 4 bases and J by 0 bases, with 12 bases between. Germline CDR1 SEHNR, CDR2 FQNEAQ (reference sequence). The CDR3 DNA reads as TGTGCCAGCAGCTGGAGCAGTTCTGCAACTAATGAAAAACTGTTTTTT. This gives the protein CASSWSSSATNEKLFF. Supplemented by reference TRBV7-9 and TRBJ1-4, the full variable domain reads DTGVSQNPRHKITKRGQNVTFRCDPISEHNRLYWYRQTLGQGPEFLTYFQNEAQLEKSRLLSDRFSAERPKGSFSTLEIQRTEQGDSAMYLCASSWSSSATNEKLFFGSGTQLSVL.

This chain uses TRBV6-1 with TRBJ1-5; D ambiguous. This CDR3 contains 15 residues. V shed 1 base and J shed 6 bases, with 13 bases lying between them. CDR1 and CDR2 from the germline V gene are MNHNS and SASEGT. For the CDR3, the DNA is TGTGCCAGCAGTGAAGGGGCCCCCGCGGGTCAGCCCCAGCATTTT. This translates into CASSEGAPAGQPQHF.

The genes are TRBV2 and TRBJ2-1; D perhaps matches TRBD2 (6 bases). Between the trimmed V and J ends, which lost 5 bases and 4 bases, there was a span of 15 bases. In germline, CDR1 is SNHLY, CDR2 FYNNEI. The length of the CDR3 is 15 residues. The CDR3 loop is CASSFYTGRYNEQFF. In DNA form, the CDR3 reads TGTGCCAGCAGTTTCTACACGGGGAGGTACAATGAGCAGTTCTTC. Full variable domain (missing parts from reference TRBV2 and TRBJ2-1): EPEVTQTPSHQVTQMGQEVILRCVPISNHLYFYWYRQILGQKVEFLVSFYNNEISEKSEIFDDQFSVERPDGSNFTLKIRSTKLEDSAMYFCASSFYTGRYNEQFFGPGTRLTVL.

This chain links TRBV7-6 with TRBJ1-4, with D possibly TRBD1 on 6 matching bases. The CDR3 runs to 15 residues. Trimming left V 5 bases short and J 5 bases short, with 15 bases between. Per the germline V gene, CDR1 is SGHVS and CDR2 is FNYEAQ. CDR3 in DNA: TGTGCCAGCAGCACAGGGACGACTTCCAATGAAAAACTGTTTTTT. Encoded protein: CASSTGTTSNEKLFF.

The CDR3 nucleotides read TGTGCCAGTAGTCCCTGGACAGGGGGGCCCGGTAAGCCCCAGCATTTT. Encoded protein: CASSPWTGGPGKPQHF. The chain has TRBV19 and TRBJ1-5, with 10 bases matching TRBD1. The V segment lost 5 bases and the J segment 8 bases; nucleotides outside the gene matches: 12. The CDR3 runs to 16 residues. Per the germline V gene, CDR1 is LNHDA and CDR2 is SQIVND (reference sequence).

The chain has TRBV11-2 and TRBJ2-7; D perhaps matches TRBD2 (5 bases). Trimming took 5 bases from V and 0 from J, leaving 14 bases between them. Germline V gene sequence: CDR1 SGHAT, CDR2 FQNNGV. This CDR3 is 15 amino acids long. The CDR3 loop reads CASSLEDVDSYEQYF. As DNA, the CDR3 is TGTGCCAGCAGCCTGGAGGACGTTGACTCCTACGAGCAGTACTTC.

The chain links TRBV6-1 to TRBJ1-2; no clear D. Germline CDR1 MNHNS, CDR2 SASEGT. There are 11 residues in the CDR3. V lost 6 bases and J 3 bases, leaving 5 bases between the germline ends. The CDR3 DNA reads as TGTGCCAGCAGCTTTGACTATGGCTACACCTTC. Amino acid sequence: CASSFDYGYTF.

This sequence joins TRBV12-5 and TRBJ1-3; a weak D match, TRBD1 (5 bases). CDR1 is LGHNT, CDR2 FRNRAP, per germline. Between the trimmed V and J ends, which lost 6 bases and 4 bases, there was a span of 16 bases. This CDR3 has 15 residues. The CDR3 DNA reads TGTGCTAGTGGCGTTTTGGCAGGGAAGGGAAACACCATATATTTT. Translation: CASGVLAGKGNTIYF.

The CDR3 bases are TGTGCCAGCAGCTTAAAGGGGGCAGATACGCAGTATTTT. As protein: CASSLKGADTQYF. V is TRBV7-3 and J is TRBJ2-3, with a tentative D call TRBD1 (6 bases). V lost 1 base to trimming and J lost 4 bases, with 6 bases between them. The length of the CDR3 is 13 residues. Germline CDR1 and CDR2: SGHTA and FQGTGA.

V usage is TRBV6-5 and J usage is TRBJ1-3, with 8 bases fitting TRBD1. CDR1 and CDR2 from the germline V gene are MNHEY and SVGAGI. With V trimmed by 6 bases and J by 5 bases, 3 bases remained unmatched. This CDR3 comprises 13 residues. The CDR3 nucleotides read TGTGCCAGCAGCCGACAGGGGCGAAACACCATATATTTT. Amino acids: CASSRQGRNTIYF.

V gene TRBV18 combines with J gene TRBJ1-1; D is possibly TRBD1 (5 bases). The CDR3 runs 15 residues. V was clipped by 2 bases and J by 4 bases, with 14 bases between them. The germline CDR1 and CDR2 sequences are KGHSH and LQKENI. In DNA, the CDR3 is TGTGCCAGCTCACCAACCGACTTCGGGGGCACTGAAGCTTTCTTT. Translation gives CASSPTDFGGTEAFF. The full variable domain, its missing parts supplied by reference TRBV18 and TRBJ1-1, is NAGVMQNPRHLVRRRGQEARLRCSPMKGHSHVYWYRQLPEEGLKFMVYLQKENIIDESGMPKERFSAEFPKEGPSILRIQQVVRGDSAAYFCASSPTDFGGTEAFFGQGTRLTVV.

The CDR3 region has the DNA TGTGCCAGCAGTTCCTGGGGCAAGAACACTGAAGCTTTCTTT. Translated: CASSSWGKNTEAFF. The chain is built from TRBV6-5 and TRBJ1-1, with D possibly TRBD1 on 5 matching bases. There are 14 residues in the CDR3. V was trimmed by 4 bases and J by 1 base, leaving 10 bases between them. Per the germline V gene, CDR1 is MNHEY and CDR2 is SVGAGI.

The chain is built from TRBV28 and TRBJ1-2; 10 bases are shared with TRBD1. This CDR3 has 13 amino acids. J lost 14 bases, V lost 6 bases, and 12 bases had no gene match. Germline V gives CDR1 MDHEN, CDR2 SYDVKM. The CDR3 is CASRTGTGAAGTF. CDR3 DNA: TGTGCCAGCAGAACCGGGACAGGGGCCGCCGGGACCTTC.

In regard to this clone: The sample contains more than one DNA sequence encoding this CDR3. The chain combines TRBV5-4 with TRBJ2-3; the D gene is possibly TRBD2 (5 bases). The germline CDR1 and CDR2 sequences are SGHNT and YYREEE (reference sequence). CDR3 length equals 15 residues. V was clipped by 0 bases and J by 2 bases, with 10 bases between them. The DNA for the CDR3 is TGTGCCAGCAGCTTGGACCGAGGACTCACAGATACGCAGTATTTT. Amino acid sequence: CASSLDRGLTDTQYF. The entire variable domain, with the rest obtained from reference TRBV5-4 and TRBJ2-3, is as follows: ETGVTQSPTHLIKTRGQQVTLRCSSQSGHNTVSWYQQALGQGPQFIFQYYREEENGRGNFPPRFSGLQFPNYSSELNVNALELDDSALYLCASSLDRGLTDTQYFGPGTRLTVL.

The chain has TRBV12-5 and TRBJ2-3; 7 bases are shared with TRBD2. This CDR3 has 15 residues. The V segment lost 6 bases and the J segment 5 bases; nucleotides outside the gene matches: 11. CDR1 and CDR2 (germline): LGHNT, FRNRAP. The CDR3 loop reads CASGASGNAEDTQYF. In DNA form, the CDR3 reads TGTGCTAGTGGGGCTAGCGGTAATGCTGAAGATACGCAGTATTTT.

The chain links TRBV27 to TRBJ1-1; 9 bases fit TRBD1. The CDR3 loop spans 15 amino acids. Trimming took 0 bases from V and 5 from J; bases not matched to a gene: 4. Germline V gene lookup returns CDR1 MNHEY and CDR2 SMNVEV (reference sequence). The CDR3 bases are TGTGCCAGCAGTTTATCGGGACAGGGAGGAACTGAAGCTTTCTTT. This codes for CASSLSGQGGTEAFF.

The chain is built from TRBV5-4 and TRBJ1-1, with D maybe TRBD1 (5 bases). Looked up from germline, CDR1 is SGHNT and CDR2 is YYREEE (reference sequence). CDR3 length: 12 residues. V lost 1 base to trimming and J lost 10 bases, with 11 bases between them. CDR3 nucleotide sequence: TGTGCCAGCAGCTTGTTACAGGAGGGAGCTTTCTTT. Translated, it gives CASSLLQEGAFF.

The rearrangement joins TRBV2 to TRBJ1-1; D possibly corresponds to TRBD1 (6 bases). The V gene lost 6 bases and the J gene lost 3 bases, with 14 bases spanning the gap. The CDR3 has 14 amino acids. CDR1 SNHLY and CDR2 FYNNEI come from the germline V gene. CDR3 bases: TGTGCCAGCAGCAACAGGGAGCGCTACACTGAAGCTTTCTTT. Residues: CASSNRERYTEAFF. The variable domain in full, completed from reference TRBV2 and TRBJ1-1, reads EPEVTQTPSHQVTQMGQEVILRCVPISNHLYFYWYRQILGQKVEFLVSFYNNEISEKSEIFDDQFSVERPDGSNFTLKIRSTKLEDSAMYFCASSNRERYTEAFFGQGTRLTVV.

The J gene is TRBJ2-3, the V gene TRBV5-4; TRBD1 matches 7 bases. Germline trimming cut 0 bases from V and 1 base from J; bases unmatched to any gene: 8. CDR1 is SGHNT and CDR2 is YYREEE in the germline V gene (reference sequence). CDR3 length: 17 amino acids. CDR3 loop: CASSLEGGRRGTDTQYF. For the CDR3, the DNA is TGTGCCAGCAGCTTGGAAGGGGGCAGGAGAGGCACAGATACGCAGTATTTT.

The J gene is TRBJ2-3, the V gene TRBV5-1; 12 bases are shared with TRBD2. This CDR3 has 16 amino acids. The V gene's germline CDR1 is SGHRS and CDR2 YFSETQ. Trimming at V came to 3 bases and at J to 3 bases, leaving 5 bases not matched to a gene. CDR3 DNA: TGCGCCAGCAGCTCTCTAGCGGGAGGGCCTACAGATACGCAGTATTTT. As protein: CASSSLAGGPTDTQYF.

This sequence joins TRBV6-4 and TRBJ1-5, with 10 bases aligning to TRBD1. Germline-derived CDR1 and CDR2 are MRHNA and SNTAGT. J gave up 2 bases and V 6 bases, and 16 bases lay outside the gene matches. The CDR3 loop spans 19 amino acids. CDR3 protein: CASRSCGQGVPVRNQPQHF. The CDR3 nucleotides read TGTGCCAGCAGATCCTGCGGACAGGGGGTACCCGTACGCAATCAGCCCCAGCATTTT.

CDR3 sequence reads: CASSSHRGTREKLFF. The CDR3 nucleotides read TGTGCCAGTAGCTCCCACCGGGGGACCCGGGAAAAACTGTTTTTT. V usage is TRBV19 and J usage is TRBJ1-4, with a tentative D call TRBD1 (5 bases). The CDR3 extends over 15 amino acids. V lost 6 bases, J lost 8 bases, and 19 bases lay in between. Per germline, CDR1 LNHDA and CDR2 SQIVND (reference sequence).

This chain connects TRBV2 to TRBJ1-5, with D possibly TRBD1 on 5 matching bases. Germline-derived CDR1 and CDR2 are SNHLY and FYNNEI. CDR3 length: 14 amino acids. Trimming left V 6 bases short and J 3 bases short, with 12 bases between. This CDR3 reads CASRVGGSNQPQHF. CDR3 nucleotides: TGTGCCAGCAGGGTGGGGGGGTCCAATCAGCCCCAGCATTTT.

Only one count was recorded for this clone. In DNA form, the CDR3 reads TGTGCCAGCAGTGGTCTAGCGGGAGGGTACCAAGAGACCCAGTACTTC. Its translation is CASSGLAGGYQETQYF. The rearrangement links TRBV6-1 to TRBJ2-5, with 12 bases matching TRBD2. The length of the CDR3 is 16 residues. Trimming took 4 bases from V and 0 from J; bases not matched to a gene: 3. Looked up from germline, CDR1 is MNHNS and CDR2 is SASEGT.

The V call is TRBV7-2, the J call TRBJ2-2, with a possible D match to TRBD1 (5 bases). CDR1 is SGHTA and CDR2 is FQGNSA in the germline V gene. The germline V and J ends were trimmed by 3 bases and 6 bases, with 26 bases remaining between them. The CDR3 contains 19 residues. DNA for the CDR3: TGTGCCAGCAGCTTGCTTCAGGGCACTGGCGCGATTGGCGCCGGGGAGCTGTTTTTT. Translated, it gives CASSLLQGTGAIGAGELFF.

The rearrangement joins TRBV7-3 to TRBJ1-5; D is undetermined. This CDR3 is 13 amino acids long. Trimming removed 3 bases from V and 7 bases from J, with 10 bases in between. Germline V gene lookup returns CDR1 SGHTA and CDR2 FQGTGA. CDR3 bases: TGTGCCAGCAGCTTGTGGGAGAACCAGCCCCAGCATTTT. Amino acid sequence: CASSLWENQPQHF.

This clone appeared a single time. The rearrangement uses TRBV7-8 and TRBJ2-5; D is ambiguous. V was pared by 5 bases and J by 5 bases, with 6 bases between. The V gene's germline CDR1 is SGHVS and CDR2 FQNEAQ. The CDR3 extends over 11 amino acids. The CDR3 spells CASSAQETQYF. The CDR3, as DNA: TGTGCCAGCAGCGCCCAGGAGACCCAGTACTTC.

The CDR3 DNA reads as TGTGCCAGCAGTGAAATCAGGGGAGATACGCAGTATTTT. It encodes CASSEIRGDTQYF. This rearrangement joins TRBV6-1 to TRBJ2-3, with D possibly matching TRBD1 (6 bases). Trimming pared 2 bases from V and 5 bases from J, leaving 8 bases between. Germline V gives CDR1 MNHNS, CDR2 SASEGT. CDR3 length equals 13 residues.

The CDR3 loop reads CASSPGGGRSTDTQYF. The CDR3 DNA reads TGTGCCAGCAGCCCGGGGGGCGGGAGAAGCACAGATACGCAGTATTTT. The chain combines TRBV5-4 with TRBJ2-3; the D gene is possibly TRBD2 (7 bases). The CDR3 length is 16 residues. V dropped 4 bases and J dropped 0 bases, with 15 bases sitting between them. The germline V gene has CDR1 SGHNT and CDR2 YYREEE (reference sequence).

This chain uses TRBV15 with TRBJ1-5, with D maybe TRBD1 (6 bases). The CDR3 loop spans 17 amino acids. V gave up 1 base and J gave up 2 bases, with 15 bases separating them. Germline lookup yields CDR1 LNHNV and CDR2 YYDKDF (reference sequence). CDR3 amino acids: CATSRVPRRQGNQPQHF. DNA of the CDR3: TGTGCCACCAGCAGAGTCCCCAGGCGACAGGGCAATCAGCCCCAGCATTTT.